The following is a T cell receptor (beta chain) sequence with its context. Its antigen remains unidentified. It has no much larger one-base neighbor in the sample; base qualities were not kept. The germline V gene sets CDR1 to SGHAT and CDR2 to FQNNGV. The CDR3 starts with the cysteine, ends with the phenylalanine, and has 16 residues. The retained sequence is limited to the CDR3, 48 bases, with the frame set at the first base. Trimming leaves V shorter by 2 bases and J shorter by 6 bases, with the junction holding 13 bases beyond the gene matches. The data were taken from a study of long-term antiretroviral therapy in people with HIV (dated by TCRdb to the early 2020s). For context, the study as a whole: The earliest samples were collected about a decade before the 2015 WHO recommendation for immediate ART, when ART was typically delayed until CD4 counts fell. A total of under 250 cryopreserved PBMC samples were contributed to the cohort by 30 adults with confirmed HIV infection, with samples collected serially over a mean of roughly six years (range 1-12). Of the roughly 30 participants with HIV, eleven were female. A retrospective serial study tested whether ART initiation and durable HIV suppression were associated with changes in peripheral blood TRB repertoire composition and diversity. No cross-contamination during QIAcube processing turned up in test extractions that ran a monoclonal T-cell line alongside approximately 35 polyclonal samples. Findings and caveats that apply to the study as a whole: Because cell numbers in pre-ART samples were limited, unsorted PBMC were profiled instead of sorted CD4+ and CD8+ T cells. Starting ART was linked to a significant rise in TRB diversity, yet even with long-term ART the diversity remained significantly lower than in transplant donor controls. Inferences about post-ART repertoire changes were limited because no data were available on ART adherence, viral resistance or therapy changes. Narrower CDR3 length ranges were observed in HIV repertoires than in controls, and an antigen-experienced repertoire with only a slight naive shift after ART was suggested by the network structure. The samples span the years 2004 to 2017, and the ART regimens used may be less effective than current regimens. Limited PBMC availability meant only the TCR beta chain was sequenced, without alpha chain pairing. The repertoire was dominated across all time points by expanded TRB clones identified before ART initiation, although this dominance was seen to fluctuate and to decrease in many PLHIV after ART.

The immunoSEQ hsTCRB v3.0 assay was used at survey level resolution for TRB variable region sequencing. A depth of roughly 35,000-55,000 T-cell genomes per sample was targeted for TRB sequencing. Pooled TRB libraries were sequenced on an Illumina MiSeq with a v3 150-cycle kit. Per the authors' processing: Repertoire analysis ran in R within a reproducible Nextflow workflow covering QC, data transformation and analysis. LymphoSeq2, an R package for exploring AIRR-Seq data, was used to implement the custom analyses. Four samples yielding fewer than 5000 total TRB sequences were excluded, leaving 150 to 200 analyzed HIV repertoires. Among the approximately 180 HIV repertoires that were kept, around 60 were collected before ART initiation and more than 120 were collected after ART initiation. Each repertoire was downsampled to 5000 TRB nucleotide sequences, and summary statistics were averaged across 100 downsampling iterations. TRB sequences were retained for analysis only if CDR3 regions of at least seven amino acids were present. Diversity was measured with a Shannon entropy-derived clonality score and the Gini coefficient. Repertoire networks linked the top 5000 CDR3 amino acid sequences whenever two sequences differed by an edit distance of one. Antigen specificity groups and MHC restriction were predicted for TRB CDR3 amino acid sequences with GLIPH2. To flag known associations with CMV, EBV, HIV or tissue antigens, CDR3 amino acid sequences were compared against VDJdb and McPAS-TCR. Pre-ART, post-ART and control groups were compared with Wilcoxon signed-rank tests and Holm-Bonferroni correction. The clones in this table, taken by TCRdb from immuneACCESS, are in-frame only. Not every clone is retained; where verified, under half of the shortfall comes from an unresolved V gene, and the cause of the rest is unknown. The D gene and trimming were derived from the DNA, and the V and J assignments and clone size from that table. The sample table shows approximately 35,000 clones, and roughly 80% are seen once. The ten largest clones capture approximately 3.4% of the sample.

Inclusion was restricted to participants for whom at least one PBMC sample before ART initiation and at least two post-ART samples were available. Every participant with HIV received treatment in the United States of America. Before DNA extraction, cryopreserved samples containing about 1-11 million PBMC were thawed and washed. At the time of the earliest PBMC sample, participants with HIV were aged between about 20 and 54 years. Per participant, PBMC samples came from 1-4 timepoints prior to ART initiation and 2-8 timepoints following ART initiation, for a median of 7 samples. For every participant, serial HIV viral load, CD4+ T-cell count, ART history and demographic data were obtained. Genomic DNA was extracted from unsorted PBMC with a Qiagen kit on a QIAcube, processed in batches of 12 samples.

The rearranged segments are TRBV11-2 and TRBJ2-7, and 7 junction bases match TRBD2. The clonotype comes from a young man with HIV. The sequencing here drew on unsorted PBMCs, taken 1.9 years after starting antiretroviral therapy. The CDR3 loop reads CASSLYPRDYLFEQYF. The DNA sequence reads TGTGCCAGCAGCTTATACCCCCGGGACTACCTCTTCGAGCAGTACTTC. Joined to the reference TRBV11-2 and TRBJ2-7 proteins, this CDR3 gives the full variable domain: EAGVAQSPRYKIIEKRQSVAFWCNPISGHATLYWYQQILGQGPKLLIQFQNNGVVDDSQLPKDRFSAERLKGVDSTLKIQPAKLEDSAVYLCASSLYPRDYLFEQYFGPGTRLTVT.